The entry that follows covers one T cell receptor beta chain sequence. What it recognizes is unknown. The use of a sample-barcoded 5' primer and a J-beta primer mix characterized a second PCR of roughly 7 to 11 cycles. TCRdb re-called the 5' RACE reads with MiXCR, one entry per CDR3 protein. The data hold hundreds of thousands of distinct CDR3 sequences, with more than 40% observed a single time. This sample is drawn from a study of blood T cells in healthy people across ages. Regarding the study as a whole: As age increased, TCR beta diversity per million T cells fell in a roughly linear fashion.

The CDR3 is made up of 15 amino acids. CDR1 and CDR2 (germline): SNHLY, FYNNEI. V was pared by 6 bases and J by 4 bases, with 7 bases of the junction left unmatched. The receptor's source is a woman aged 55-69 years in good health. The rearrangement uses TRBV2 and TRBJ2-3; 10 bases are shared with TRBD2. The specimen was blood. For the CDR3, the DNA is TGTGCCAGCAGGGATCCTAGCGGGAGTTCAGATACGCAGTATTTT. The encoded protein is CASRDPSGSSDTQYF.